This T cell receptor beta chain was sequenced for a study of control samples from healthy donors and cancer patients. Germline V gene data show CDR1 as LNHNV and CDR2 as YYDKDF (reference sequence). The CDR3 has 13 amino acids. V lost 2 bases, J lost 10 bases, and 15 bases lay in between. TCRdb's table, derived via immunoSEQ multiplex PCR, lists solely in-frame clones and lacks some. The profile shows over 90,000 clones, approximately 90% of them singletons. The TCR originated in a young woman in good health. This chain joins TRBV15 and TRBJ2-7; D is undetermined. Sequenced input: blood. The DNA of the CDR3 is TGTGCCACCAGCAGACGCCTGGATGAGCATCAGTACTTC. It is translated as CATSRRLDEHQYF.